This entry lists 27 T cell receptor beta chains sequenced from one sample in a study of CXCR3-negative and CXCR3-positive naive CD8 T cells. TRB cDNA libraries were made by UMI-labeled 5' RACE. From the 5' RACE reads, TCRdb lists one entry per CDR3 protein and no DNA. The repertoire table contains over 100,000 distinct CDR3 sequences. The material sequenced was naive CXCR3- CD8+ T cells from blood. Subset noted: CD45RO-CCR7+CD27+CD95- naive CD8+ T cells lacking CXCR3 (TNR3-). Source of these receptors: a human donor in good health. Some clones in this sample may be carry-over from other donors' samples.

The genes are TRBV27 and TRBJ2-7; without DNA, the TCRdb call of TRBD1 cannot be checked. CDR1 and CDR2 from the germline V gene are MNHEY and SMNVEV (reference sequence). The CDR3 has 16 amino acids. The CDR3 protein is CASSLSEGQGFFEQYF.

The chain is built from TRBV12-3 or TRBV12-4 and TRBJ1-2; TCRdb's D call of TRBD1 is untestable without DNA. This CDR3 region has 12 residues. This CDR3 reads CASGTGNYGYTF.

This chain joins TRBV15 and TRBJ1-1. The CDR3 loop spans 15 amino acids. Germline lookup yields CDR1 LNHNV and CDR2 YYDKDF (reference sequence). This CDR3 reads CATSSHSGRDPEAFF.

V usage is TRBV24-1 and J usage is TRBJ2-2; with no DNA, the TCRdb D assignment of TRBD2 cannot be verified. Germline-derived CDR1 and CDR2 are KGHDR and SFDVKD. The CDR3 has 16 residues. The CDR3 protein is CATSDLAGLRTGELFF.

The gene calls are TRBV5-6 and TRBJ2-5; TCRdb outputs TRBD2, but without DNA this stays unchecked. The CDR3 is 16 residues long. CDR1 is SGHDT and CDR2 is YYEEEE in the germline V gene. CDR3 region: CASSLELAEFQETQYF.

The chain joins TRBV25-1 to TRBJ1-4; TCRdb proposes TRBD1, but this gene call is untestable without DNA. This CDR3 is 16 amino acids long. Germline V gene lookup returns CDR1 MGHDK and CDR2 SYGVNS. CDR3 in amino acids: CASSEYSWQGSEKLFF.

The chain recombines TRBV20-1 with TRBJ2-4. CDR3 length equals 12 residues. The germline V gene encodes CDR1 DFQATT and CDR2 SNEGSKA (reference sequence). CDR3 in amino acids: CSARDDLGIQYF.

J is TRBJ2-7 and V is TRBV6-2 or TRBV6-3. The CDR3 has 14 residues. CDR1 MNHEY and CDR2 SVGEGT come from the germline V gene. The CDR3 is CASSYSLASYEQYF.

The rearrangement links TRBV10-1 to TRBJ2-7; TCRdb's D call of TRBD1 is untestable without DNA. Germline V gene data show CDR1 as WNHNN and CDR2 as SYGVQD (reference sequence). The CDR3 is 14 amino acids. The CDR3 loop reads CASSGGEKPYEQYF.

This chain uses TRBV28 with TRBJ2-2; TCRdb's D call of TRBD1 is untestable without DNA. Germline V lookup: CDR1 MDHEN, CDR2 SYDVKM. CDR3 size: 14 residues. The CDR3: CASSLGQGYGELFF. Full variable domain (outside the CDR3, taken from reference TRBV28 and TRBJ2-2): DVKVTQSSRYLVKRTGEKVFLECVQDMDHENMFWYRQDPGLGLRLIYFSYDVKMKEKGDIPEGYSVSREKKERFSLILESASTNQTSMYLCASSLGQGYGELFFGEGSRLTVL.

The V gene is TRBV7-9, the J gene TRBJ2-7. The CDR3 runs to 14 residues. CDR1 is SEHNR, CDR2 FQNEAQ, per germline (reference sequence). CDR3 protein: CASSHGRRPYEQYF.

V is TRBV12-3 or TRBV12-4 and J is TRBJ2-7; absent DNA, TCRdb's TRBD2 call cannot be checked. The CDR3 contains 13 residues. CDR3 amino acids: CAILGASGREQYF.

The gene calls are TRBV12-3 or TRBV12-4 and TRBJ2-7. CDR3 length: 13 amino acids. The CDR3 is CASSLVGYYEQYF.

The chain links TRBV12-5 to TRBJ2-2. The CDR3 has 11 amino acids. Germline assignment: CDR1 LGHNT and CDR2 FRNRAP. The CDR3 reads CASGHTGELFF.

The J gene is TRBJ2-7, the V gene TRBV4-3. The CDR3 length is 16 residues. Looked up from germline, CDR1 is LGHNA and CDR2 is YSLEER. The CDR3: CASSQEVGGASYEQYF.

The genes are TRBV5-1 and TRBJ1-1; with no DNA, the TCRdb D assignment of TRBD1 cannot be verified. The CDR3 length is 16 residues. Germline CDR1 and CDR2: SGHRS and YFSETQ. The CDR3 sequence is CASSFTGGEMNTEAFF.

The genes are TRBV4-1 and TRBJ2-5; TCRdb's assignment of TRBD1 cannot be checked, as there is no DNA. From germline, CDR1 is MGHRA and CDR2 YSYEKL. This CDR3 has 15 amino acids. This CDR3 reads CASSQVSGDGETQYF.

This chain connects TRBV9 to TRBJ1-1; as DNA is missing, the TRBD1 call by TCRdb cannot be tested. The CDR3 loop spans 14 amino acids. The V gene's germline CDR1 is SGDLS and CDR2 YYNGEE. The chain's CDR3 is CASSVLTGDTEALF.

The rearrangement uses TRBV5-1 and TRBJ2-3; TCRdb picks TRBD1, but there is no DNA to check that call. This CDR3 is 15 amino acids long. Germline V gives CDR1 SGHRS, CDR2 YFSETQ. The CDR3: CASSLEPRDTDTQYF. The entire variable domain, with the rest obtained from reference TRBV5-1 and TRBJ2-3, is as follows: KAGVTQTPRYLIKTRGQQVTLSCSPISGHRSVSWYQQTPGQGLQFLFEYFSETQRNKGNFPGRFSGRQFSNSRSEMNVSTLELGDSALYLCASSLEPRDTDTQYFGPGTRLTVL.

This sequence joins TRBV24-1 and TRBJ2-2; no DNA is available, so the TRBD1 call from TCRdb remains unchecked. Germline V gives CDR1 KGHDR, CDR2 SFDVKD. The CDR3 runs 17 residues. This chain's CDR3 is CATSEPGTPANTGELFF.

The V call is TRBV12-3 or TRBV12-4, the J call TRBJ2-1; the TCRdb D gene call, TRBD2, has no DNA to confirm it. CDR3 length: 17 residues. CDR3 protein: CASSLSTIAGGHNEQFF.

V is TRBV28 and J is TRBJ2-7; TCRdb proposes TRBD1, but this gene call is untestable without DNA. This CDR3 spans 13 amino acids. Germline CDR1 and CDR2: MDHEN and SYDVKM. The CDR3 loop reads CASRPGGSYEQYF. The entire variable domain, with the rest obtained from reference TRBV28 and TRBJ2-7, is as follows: DVKVTQSSRYLVKRTGEKVFLECVQDMDHENMFWYRQDPGLGLRLIYFSYDVKMKEKGDIPEGYSVSREKKERFSLILESASTNQTSMYLCASRPGGSYEQYFGPGTRLTVT.

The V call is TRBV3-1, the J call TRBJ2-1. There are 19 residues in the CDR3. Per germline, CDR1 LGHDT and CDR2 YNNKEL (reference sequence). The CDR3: CASSQGRQATPYSNNEQFF.

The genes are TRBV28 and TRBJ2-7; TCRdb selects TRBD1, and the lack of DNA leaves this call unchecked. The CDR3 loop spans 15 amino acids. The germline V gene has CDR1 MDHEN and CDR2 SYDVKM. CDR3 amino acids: CASSYDMTGGIEQYF.

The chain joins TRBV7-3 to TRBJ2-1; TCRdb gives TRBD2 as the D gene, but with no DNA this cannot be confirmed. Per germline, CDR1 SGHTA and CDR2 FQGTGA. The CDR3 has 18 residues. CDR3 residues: CASSLTVLRGGFRNEQFF. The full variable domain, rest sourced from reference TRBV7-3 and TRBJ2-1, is GAGVSQTPSNKVTEKGKYVELRCDPISGHTALYWYRQSLGQGPEFLIYFQGTGAADDSGLPNDRFFAVRPEGSVSTLKIQRTERGDSAVYLCASSLTVLRGGFRNEQFFGPGTRLTVL.

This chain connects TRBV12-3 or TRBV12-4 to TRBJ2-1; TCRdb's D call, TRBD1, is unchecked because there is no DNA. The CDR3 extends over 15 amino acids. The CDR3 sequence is CASSLGVGSYNEQFF.

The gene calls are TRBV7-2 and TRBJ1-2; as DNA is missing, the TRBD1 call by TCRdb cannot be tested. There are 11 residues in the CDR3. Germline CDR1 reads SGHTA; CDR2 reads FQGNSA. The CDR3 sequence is CASSSPDGYTF. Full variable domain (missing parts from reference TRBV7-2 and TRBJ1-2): GAGVSQSPSNKVTEKGKDVELRCDPISGHTALYWYRQSLGQGLEFLIYFQGNSAPDKSGLPSDRFSAERTGGSVSTLTIQRTQQEDSAVYLCASSSPDGYTFGSGTRLTVV.